This TCR beta chain derives from a study of lymphopenia after photon versus proton radiotherapy. This CDR3 contains 14 residues. The germline V gene has CDR1 SNHLY and CDR2 FYNNEI. The junction had 7 bases not matched to a gene; V was cut back by 5 bases and J by 8 bases. Assay: immunoSEQ multiplex PCR; the TCRdb copy retains only in-frame clones and omits some. The sample lists about 18,000 clones, about 92% occurring once. The chain couples TRBV2 to TRBJ2-1, with 9 positions matching TRBD2. The clonotype originates from a woman in her forties with cholangiocarcinoma. This material consisted of peripheral blood, taken from a patient treated with photon-based radiotherapy. The CDR3 is CASSRGGAEYEQFF. CDR3 coding DNA: TGTGCCAGCAGTCGCGGGGGGGCCGAGTATGAGCAGTTCTTC.